The clone carrying this TCR beta chain was seen a few times. The study ran its PCR with 60 Vbeta and 13 Jbeta primers. The repertoire was sequenced with immunoSEQ multiplex PCR; TCRdb's copy has only in-frame clones and lacks some. Here the sample spans around 110,000 clones, approximately 72% being singletons. The sample originates from a study of cytomegalovirus exposure and HLA in healthy donors. Per germline, CDR1 GTSNPN and CDR2 SVGIG (reference sequence). This CDR3 contains 14 residues. V was cut by 2 bases and J by 6 bases, with 17 bases left in between. The clonotype comes from a man in his late teens or twenties in good health and CMV-seronegative. The sample comprised PBMCs. This sequence joins TRBV30 and TRBJ2-7; TRBD1 might be the D (6 bases). DNA for the CDR3: TGTGCCTGGAGTCCTCTCAGGGGTAGAGGCGAGCAGTACTTC. As protein: CAWSPLRGRGEQYF.